Each of the 28 T cell receptor beta chains below was sequenced from the same sample in a study of OX40 agonist ivuxolimab in advanced cancers. TCRdb's copy holds only in-frame clones and misses some; the assay was immunoSEQ multiplex PCR. The table lists roughly 77,000 clones, over 70% of them singletons. Source: CD4+ or CD8+ T cells sorted from blood, taken in a trial of the OX40 agonist ivuxolimab. The receptors here all came from an adult with an advanced solid tumor such as melanoma, head and neck, liver or kidney cancer.

The rearrangement joins TRBV10-3 to TRBJ2-7; TRBD2 aligns across 8 bases. This CDR3 contains 15 residues. V gave up 3 bases and J gave up 7 bases; unmatched junction bases: 11. CDR1 is ENHRY and CDR2 is SYGVKD in the germline V gene. The CDR3 is CAISDSTSGGGEQYF. DNA for the CDR3: TGTGCCATCAGTGACTCAACTAGCGGCGGGGGAGAGCAGTACTTC.

This chain uses TRBV7-9 with TRBJ2-7, with 11 bases aligning to TRBD2. The CDR3 consists of 16 residues. Losses at the gene ends were 5 bases for V and 0 bases for J; bases not matched to a gene: 6. Germline-derived CDR1 and CDR2 are SEHNR and FQNEAQ (reference sequence). For the CDR3, the DNA is TGTGCCAGCAGCCAAGATGGGACTAGCGGCTCCTACGAGCAGTACTTC. It encodes CASSQDGTSGSYEQYF.

The chain links TRBV18 to TRBJ1-2; D is possibly TRBD1 (6 bases). Germline lookup yields CDR1 KGHSH and CDR2 LQKENI. This CDR3 has 15 residues. Deletions cut 2 bases from V and 1 base from J, with 11 bases between. The CDR3 spells CASSPGDRSNYGYTF. DNA for the CDR3: TGTGCCAGCTCACCAGGCGACAGGAGTAACTATGGCTACACCTTC.

This chain links TRBV5-1 with TRBJ2-2; TRBD1 matches 8 bases. The CDR3 contains 15 residues. The V and J ends lost 4 bases and 5 bases, in that order; junction bases with no gene match: 7. CDR1 is SGHRS and CDR2 is YFSETQ in the germline V gene. The CDR3 here is CASSQGQARTGELFF. CDR3 coding DNA: TGCGCCAGCAGCCAGGGACAGGCGAGGACCGGGGAGCTGTTTTTT.

With regard to this clone: One end of the junction fails to match germline, which may point to a read error. The same CDR3 can be traced to other DNA sequences in this sample. The genes are TRBV27 and TRBJ1-2; TRBD1 is a possible D gene (5 bases). Germline V CDR1 and CDR2: MNHEY, SMNVEV (reference sequence). This CDR3 region has 14 residues. The CDR3 coding sequence is TGTGCCAGGTGCAAGCCCAGGGCCGACTATGGTTACACCTTC. Translation: CARCKPRADYGYTF.

The chain employs TRBV7-9 and TRBJ1-2, with a tentative D call TRBD1 (6 bases). The V end lost 6 bases, the J end lost 4 bases, and 15 bases lay between the germline ends. This CDR3 is 14 amino acids long. Per the germline V gene, CDR1 is SEHNR and CDR2 is FQNEAQ (reference sequence). In DNA form, the CDR3 reads TGTGCCAGCAGTTTAACGGGGGCTGGCTATGGCTACACCTTC. Protein sequence: CASSLTGAGYGYTF.

This chain links TRBV7-8 with TRBJ2-1, with D maybe TRBD2 (7 bases). The CDR3 is 15 amino acids. V lost 6 bases and J 2 bases, leaving 14 bases between the germline ends. Germline V gives CDR1 SGHVS, CDR2 FQNEAQ. The CDR3 spells CASRSGRGTYNEQFF. As DNA, the CDR3 is TGTGCCAGCAGATCGGGGAGGGGGACCTACAATGAGCAGTTCTTC.

V gene TRBV25-1 combines with J gene TRBJ2-6; D is ambiguous. V dropped 6 bases and J dropped 0 bases, with 3 bases sitting between them. In germline, CDR1 is MGHDK, CDR2 SYGVNS. CDR3 length equals 13 residues. CDR3 protein: CASRDSGANVLTF. In DNA form, the CDR3 reads TGTGCCAGCAGGGACTCTGGGGCCAACGTCCTGACTTTC.

The CDR3 loop is CAWSPGQGMSYTF. The CDR3 DNA reads as TGTGCCTGGAGTCCGGGACAGGGGATGAGCTACACCTTC. The V and J genes are TRBV30 and TRBJ1-2; 10 positions match TRBD1. This CDR3 spans 13 amino acids. Trimming removed 2 bases from V and 9 bases from J; junction bases left unmatched: 6. The germline V gene encodes CDR1 GTSNPN and CDR2 SVGIG (reference sequence).

The chain recombines TRBV10-2 with TRBJ2-1, with TRBD1 identical over 8 bases. The V and J ends lost 7 bases and 8 bases, in that order; junction bases with no gene match: 16. The CDR3 is made up of 16 amino acids. The V gene's germline CDR1 is WSHSY and CDR2 SAAADI. The CDR3 DNA follows: TGCGCCAGCAACGACGTCGGGACAGGCGGATGGGATGAGCAGTTCTTC. It codes for CASNDVGTGGWDEQFF.

The chain links TRBV19 to TRBJ2-7, with 9 positions matching TRBD1. The CDR3 runs 14 residues. Per the germline V gene, CDR1 is LNHDA and CDR2 is SQIVND (reference sequence). The ends lost 6 bases at V and 3 bases at J; junction bases unmatched: 6. In nucleotides, the CDR3 is TGTGCCAGTAGACAGGGGGCTTCGGACTACGAGCAGTACTTC. Protein sequence: CASRQGASDYEQYF. Drawing the rest from reference TRBV19 and TRBJ2-7, the complete variable domain is DGGITQSPKYLFRKEGQNVTLSCEQNLNHDAMYWYRQDPGQGLRLIYYSQIVNDFQKGDIAEGYSVSREKKESFPLTVTSAQKNPTAFYLCASRQGASDYEQYFGPGTRLTVT.

This chain joins TRBV9 and TRBJ1-6; D is undetermined. Germline CDR1 reads SGDLS; CDR2 reads YYNGEE. This CDR3 is 15 amino acids long. V lost 0 bases and J lost 4, with 8 bases in between. CDR3 sequence: CASSVDSGYNSPLHF. In DNA form, the CDR3 reads TGTGCCAGCAGCGTAGATTCTGGTTATAATTCACCCCTCCACTTT.

This clone was counted once. J is TRBJ2-2 and V is TRBV4-3; D perhaps matches TRBD2 (5 bases). CDR1 is LGHNA and CDR2 is YSLEER in the germline V gene. The CDR3 covers 14 residues. V was cut by 4 bases and J by 4 bases, with 10 bases left in between. The CDR3 bases are TGCGCCAGCAGCCTGGGGAGCGGCACCGGGGAGCTGTTTTTT. Protein product: CASSLGSGTGELFF.

This sequence joins TRBV4-3 and TRBJ1-3; D is possibly TRBD1 (6 bases). Germline V CDR1 and CDR2: LGHNA, YSLEER. Trimming left V 1 base short and J 2 bases short, with 9 bases between. CDR3 size: 15 residues. The CDR3 loop reads CASSQAPGAGNTIYF. CDR3 nucleotides: TGCGCCAGCAGCCAAGCCCCAGGGGCTGGAAACACCATATATTTT.

This rearrangement joins TRBV29-1 to TRBJ1-1; D call uncertain. Germline assignment: CDR1 SQVTM and CDR2 ANQGSEA. The CDR3 is made up of 13 amino acids. V lost 4 bases to trimming and J lost 4 bases, with 13 bases between them. The CDR3 region is CSVASQVGTEAFF. The CDR3 DNA follows: TGCAGCGTTGCTTCGCAGGTAGGCACTGAAGCTTTCTTT.

The chain's CDR3 is CASSLTGLTSGGAVRSTDTQYF. The CDR3 DNA reads as TGTGCCAGCAGCTTAACGGGTTTAACTAGCGGGGGGGCCGTCAGGAGCACAGATACGCAGTATTTT. The chain recombines TRBV7-3 with TRBJ2-3; TRBD2 aligns across 13 bases. This CDR3 has 22 residues. Germline V lookup: CDR1 SGHTA, CDR2 FQGTGA. V was clipped by 0 bases and J by 0 bases; unmatched bases: 15.

The V gene is TRBV7-2, the J gene TRBJ1-3, with unresolved D. Germline CDR1 and CDR2: SGHTA and FQGNSA. The CDR3 is 15 residues long. V dropped 5 bases and J dropped 2 bases, with 13 bases sitting between them. The CDR3 bases are TGTGCCAGCAGCCTAGGAAACAGCCCTGGAAACACCATATATTTT. The encoded protein is CASSLGNSPGNTIYF.

This clone was seen a handful of times. The V call is TRBV6-6, the J call TRBJ1-1; D is unresolved. From germline, CDR1 is MNHNY and CDR2 SVGAGI (reference sequence). The CDR3 loop spans 13 amino acids. Between the trimmed V and J ends, which lost 8 bases and 0 bases, there was a span of 10 bases. CDR3: CASHGLMNTEAFF. The DNA for the CDR3 is TGTGCCAGCCACGGCCTCATGAACACTGAAGCTTTCTTT.

The rearrangement links TRBV6-1 to TRBJ1-2; no clear D. With 10 bases removed from V and 2 bases from J, the gap between germline ends came to 17 bases. The germline V gene encodes CDR1 MNHNS and CDR2 SASEGT. The CDR3 covers 14 residues. In DNA, the CDR3 is TGTGCCACACCTTGGACCCCTTCGAACTATGGCTACACCTTC. Protein sequence: CATPWTPSNYGYTF.

V and J are TRBV7-9 and TRBJ1-1; D is unresolved. V was shortened by 2 bases and J by 5 bases, with 15 bases between the two germline ends. CDR3 size: 15 residues. The germline V gene encodes CDR1 SEHNR and CDR2 FQNEAQ (reference sequence). CDR3 DNA sequence: TGTGCCAGCAGCTTAAATAGGGTGACTGGGACTGAAGCTTTCTTT. It yields the protein CASSLNRVTGTEAFF.

The CDR3 region has the DNA TGTGCCAGCAGCGCGGGGGACAGAAAAGAGACCCAGTACTTC. As protein: CASSAGDRKETQYF. This chain links TRBV7-3 with TRBJ2-5; D may correspond to TRBD1 or TRBD2 (7 bases each). Trimming cost V 5 bases and J 3 bases, with 13 bases left between them. Germline V lookup: CDR1 SGHTA, CDR2 FQGTGA. The CDR3 runs 14 residues.

This clone was found once. Other DNA sequences in this sample translate to the same CDR3. This chain uses TRBV4-1 with TRBJ1-6; the D is unclear. The germline gives CDR1 MGHRA, CDR2 YSYEKL. Trimming pared 2 bases from V and 0 bases from J, leaving 5 bases between. The CDR3 consists of 15 residues. The CDR3 nucleotides read TGCGCCAGCAGCCAAAGAAGCTCCTATAATTCACCCCTCCACTTT. This gives the protein CASSQRSSYNSPLHF.

This chain uses TRBV27 with TRBJ2-7, with D maybe TRBD2 (7 bases). The V end lost 2 bases, the J end lost 0 bases, and 11 bases lay between the germline ends. CDR1 and CDR2 (germline): MNHEY, SMNVEV (reference sequence). The CDR3 is 15 amino acids. The CDR3 loop reads CASSLMGGLSYEQYF. The CDR3 coding sequence is TGTGCCAGCAGTTTAATGGGGGGGCTCTCCTACGAGCAGTACTTC.

In nucleotides, the CDR3 is TGTGCCAGCAGCTTAGCCCAGAACAATGAGCAGTTCTTC. Protein sequence: CASSLAQNNEQFF. The chain has TRBV7-2 and TRBJ2-1; no clear D gene. This CDR3 is built from 13 residues. V was trimmed by 0 bases and J by 5 bases, leaving 5 bases between them. Germline V lookup: CDR1 SGHTA, CDR2 FQGNSA. Filled out from reference TRBV7-2 and TRBJ2-1, the complete variable domain reads GAGVSQSPSNKVTEKGKDVELRCDPISGHTALYWYRQSLGQGLEFLIYFQGNSAPDKSGLPSDRFSAERTGGSVSTLTIQRTQQEDSAVYLCASSLAQNNEQFFGPGTRLTVL.

In this sample, this clone turned up once. The chain uses TRBV11-3 and TRBJ2-2, with 11 positions matching TRBD2. The CDR3 contains 14 residues. V trimming: 8 bases; J trimming: 1 base; junction bases outside the gene matches: 0. The germline CDR1 and CDR2 sequences are SGHNT and YENEEA. The CDR3 loop reads CASLAGGNTGELFF. Here the CDR3 DNA reads TGTGCCAGCCTAGCGGGGGGGAACACCGGGGAGCTGTTTTTT. Drawing the rest from reference TRBV11-3 and TRBJ2-2, the complete variable domain is EAGVVQSPRYKIIEKKQPVAFWCNPISGHNTLYWYLQNLGQGPELLIRYENEEAVDDSQLPKDRFSAERLKGVDSTLKIQPAELGDSAVYLCASLAGGNTGELFFGEGSRLTVL.

The chain recombines TRBV9 with TRBJ1-4; weak D call: TRBD1 (5 bases). V was trimmed by 4 bases and J by 8 bases, leaving 12 bases between them. The length of the CDR3 is 13 residues. Germline CDR1 SGDLS, CDR2 YYNGEE. The chain's CDR3 is CASSPPSGEKLFF. CDR3 DNA sequence: TGTGCCAGCAGCCCCCCCTCAGGGGAAAAACTGTTTTTT.

The genes are TRBV7-2 and TRBJ2-3, with 12 bases fitting TRBD2. Germline V lookup: CDR1 SGHTA, CDR2 FQGNSA. Trimming removed 4 bases from V and 6 bases from J; junction bases left unmatched: 2. This CDR3 comprises 14 residues. Here the CDR3 reads CASSSLAGGDTQYF. The CDR3, as DNA: TGTGCCAGCAGCTCTCTAGCGGGGGGGGATACGCAGTATTTT.

As DNA, the CDR3 is TGTGCCAGCAGTATCGGCAGGACTAATGAAAAACTGTTTTTT. Its protein is CASSIGRTNEKLFF. The genes are TRBV11-3 and TRBJ1-4; D not resolved. The CDR3 sequence is 14 residues long. The germline V gene has CDR1 SGHNT and CDR2 YENEEA. Trimming left V 6 bases short and J 2 bases short, with 10 bases between. The whole variable domain, remainder taken from reference TRBV11-3 and TRBJ1-4, is EAGVVQSPRYKIIEKKQPVAFWCNPISGHNTLYWYLQNLGQGPELLIRYENEEAVDDSQLPKDRFSAERLKGVDSTLKIQPAELGDSAVYLCASSIGRTNEKLFFGSGTQLSVL.